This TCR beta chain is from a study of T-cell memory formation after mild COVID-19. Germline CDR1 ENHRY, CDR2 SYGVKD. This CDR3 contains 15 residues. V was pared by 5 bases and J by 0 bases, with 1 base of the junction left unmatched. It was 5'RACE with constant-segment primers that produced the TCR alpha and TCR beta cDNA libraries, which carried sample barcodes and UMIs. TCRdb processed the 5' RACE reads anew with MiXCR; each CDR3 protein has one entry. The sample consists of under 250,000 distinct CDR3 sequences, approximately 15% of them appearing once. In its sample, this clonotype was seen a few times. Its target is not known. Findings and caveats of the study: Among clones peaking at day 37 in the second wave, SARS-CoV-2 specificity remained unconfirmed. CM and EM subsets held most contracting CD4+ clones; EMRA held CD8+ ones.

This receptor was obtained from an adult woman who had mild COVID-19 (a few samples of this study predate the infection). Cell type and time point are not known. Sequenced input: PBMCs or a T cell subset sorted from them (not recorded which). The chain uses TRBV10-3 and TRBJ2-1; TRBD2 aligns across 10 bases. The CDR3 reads CAISPSGSSYNEQFF. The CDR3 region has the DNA TGTGCCATCAGTCCTAGCGGGAGCTCCTACAATGAGCAGTTCTTC.